This TCR beta chain originates from a study of shared clonotypes between healthy human individuals. As for the study in general: The plates for each donor numbered three CD4 naive, three CD4 memory, two CD8 naive and one CD8 memory.

The naive CD8 fraction comprised CD45RO-negative cells positively selected for CCR7 and excluded terminally differentiated effector memory CD45RA+ cells. This clone was counted once. The antigen remains unidentified. Study-level findings and limits: The sole specimen, blood, was sampled, and tissue repertoires likely differ. Generation probabilities of non-shared clonotypes were lower (relative to those shared by all four donors). It was the few donors that limited the genetic and exposure-history diversity represented.

Germline assignment: CDR1 MNHEY and CDR2 SMNVEV (reference sequence). CDR3 length equals 14 residues. V gave up 5 bases and J gave up 2 bases, with 9 bases separating them. Profiling relied on immunoSEQ multiplex PCR, and the TCRdb table lists in-frame clones only, not all of them. The sample includes about 610,000 clones, roughly 96% seen only once; the top ten take about 0.12%. This receptor was taken from a woman between 25 and 40 years old in good health. The sequenced sample was naive CD8+ T cells sorted from blood. The rearrangement links TRBV27 to TRBJ2-2; D ambiguous. CDR3 amino acids: CASSPRSNTGELFF. The DNA of the CDR3 is TGTGCCAGCAGTCCAAGAAGTAACACCGGGGAGCTGTTTTTT.